This T cell receptor beta chain was profiled in a study of T cells in Graves' hyperthyroidism and ophthalmopathy. The overall study: Peripheral blood was drawn at first diagnosis, prior to all treatment.

It was RNA transcripts that yielded the amplified TCR beta CDR3 regions. The TCR CDR3 first-round RT-PCR relied on the HTBI primer set. Via MiXCR, TCRdb re-called the multiplex PCR reads, giving one row per CDR3 protein. The sample carries 400,000 or so distinct CDR3 sequences, around 15% recorded once. This sample holds PBMCs from around 9.9 ml fresh peripheral blood. The CDR3 sequence is 15 residues long. Per germline, CDR1 SGDLS and CDR2 YYNGEE. The V and J ends lost 1 base and 2 bases, in that order; junction bases with no gene match: 5. The table lists this clonotype with many counts. Its antigen is unidentified. Notes on the study in general: Blood held most thyroid clonotypes expanded above 0.001 frequency. Before onset, ophthalmopathy was predicted by the model a median approximately 6.5 months earlier.

This rearrangement joins TRBV9 to TRBJ1-1; 7 bases are a match to TRBD1. The sequence was obtained from a young woman with Graves' ophthalmopathy. The sequenced sample was blood. The CDR3 here is CASSVSGTANTEAFF. In DNA form, the CDR3 reads TGTGCCAGCAGCGTAAGCGGGACAGCAAACACTGAAGCTTTCTTT.